Listed here are 18 T cell receptor beta chains from one sample, sequenced in a study of identical twins. TCRdb analysed the 5' RACE reads with MiXCR anew, one entry per CDR3 protein. The sample yields around 300,000 distinct CDR3 sequences, 6.5% to 9.5% seen once. The same specimen was also included in a second study, on yellow fever vaccine responses in identical twins.

Sample: memory (CD45RO+) T cells sorted from blood. These receptors all stem from a young woman in good health.

The rearrangement joins TRBV28 to TRBJ2-5; either TRBD1 or TRBD2 may fit D (5 bases each). Germline values: CDR1 MDHEN, CDR2 SYDVKM. Deletions cut 5 bases from V and 5 bases from J, with 18 bases between. The CDR3 loop spans 15 amino acids. The CDR3 region is CASSGGPSGRETQYF. CDR3 DNA sequence: TGTGCCAGCAGTGGGGGACCCTCGGGACGGGAGACCCAGTACTTC. Full variable domain (outside the CDR3, taken from reference TRBV28 and TRBJ2-5): DVKVTQSSRYLVKRTGEKVFLECVQDMDHENMFWYRQDPGLGLRLIYFSYDVKMKEKGDIPEGYSVSREKKERFSLILESASTNQTSMYLCASSGGPSGRETQYFGPGTRLLVL.

The chain recombines TRBV7-6 with TRBJ2-5; a weak D match, TRBD2 (5 bases). There are 14 residues in the CDR3. The germline CDR1 and CDR2 sequences are SGHVS and FNYEAQ. V was pared by 5 bases and J by 5 bases, with 15 bases between. The CDR3 region is CASSPGVPGETQYF. DNA of the CDR3: TGTGCCAGCAGCCCCGGGGTTCCTGGGGAGACCCAGTACTTC.

Only a few counts were recorded for this clonotype. The chain is built from TRBV28 and TRBJ2-2; D perhaps matches TRBD1 (5 bases). Trimming stripped 6 bases from V and 1 base from J, with 12 bases between. This CDR3 is built from 15 residues. Germline CDR1 reads MDHEN; CDR2 reads SYDVKM. Here the CDR3 DNA reads TGTGCCAGCAGCTGGTCGACAGAGAACACCGGGGAGCTGTTTTTT. It translates to CASSWSTENTGELFF. The whole variable domain, filled in from reference TRBV28 and TRBJ2-2, reads DVKVTQSSRYLVKRTGEKVFLECVQDMDHENMFWYRQDPGLGLRLIYFSYDVKMKEKGDIPEGYSVSREKKERFSLILESASTNQTSMYLCASSWSTENTGELFFGEGSRLTVL.

This clonotype was recorded once. This chain connects TRBV3-1 to TRBJ2-4; D unresolved. The CDR3 is 12 amino acids. Trimming removed 1 base from V and 6 bases from J, with 4 bases in between. Germline CDR1 reads LGHDT; CDR2 reads YNNKEL (reference sequence). The CDR3 spells CASSQGLNIQYF. The CDR3 DNA sequence: TGTGCCAGCAGCCAAGGATTAAACATTCAGTACTTC.

The J gene is TRBJ1-5, the V gene TRBV2; tentatively, D is TRBD1 (6 bases). CDR1 is SNHLY and CDR2 is FYNNEI in the germline V gene. Trimming left V 6 bases short and J 3 bases short, with 12 bases between. The CDR3 runs 14 residues. In nucleotides, the CDR3 is TGTGCCAGCAGGGACGGGACAAACAATCAGCCCCAGCATTTT. Its translation is CASRDGTNNQPQHF. Full variable domain (missing parts from reference TRBV2 and TRBJ1-5): EPEVTQTPSHQVTQMGQEVILRCVPISNHLYFYWYRQILGQKVEFLVSFYNNEISEKSEIFDDQFSVERPDGSNFTLKIRSTKLEDSAMYFCASRDGTNNQPQHFGDGTRLSIL.

V usage is TRBV6-1 and J usage is TRBJ2-1; 8 bases are shared with TRBD1. Germline V gene data show CDR1 as MNHNS and CDR2 as SASEGT. CDR3 length equals 13 residues. J was trimmed by 4 bases and V by 6 bases; bases with no gene match: 2. CDR3 in amino acids: CASRRTGYNEQFF. CDR3 nucleotide sequence: TGTGCCAGCAGAAGGACAGGGTACAATGAGCAGTTCTTC.

This clonotype appeared a few times. The chain combines TRBV28 with TRBJ2-6, with TRBD1 identical over 7 bases. The ends lost 9 bases at V and 1 base at J; junction bases unmatched: 9. Germline V gene data show CDR1 as MDHEN and CDR2 as SYDVKM. The CDR3 length is 16 residues. CDR3 DNA: TGTGCCAGTGAAAGGGACAGAAGTTCTGGGGCCAACGTCCTGACTTTC. Translating it yields CASERDRSSGANVLTF.

The genes are TRBV7-6 and TRBJ2-6, with a weak D call TRBD1 (7 bases). This CDR3 is 16 amino acids long. The V gene lost 5 bases and the J gene lost 4 bases, with 15 bases spanning the gap. Germline V gene sequence: CDR1 SGHVS, CDR2 FNYEAQ. CDR3 bases: TGTGCCAGCAGCCTGGAGGGGGCGCGAGGGGCCAACGTCCTGACTTTC. It encodes CASSLEGARGANVLTF.

The J gene is TRBJ2-5, the V gene TRBV15, with 7 positions matching TRBD1. Germline V gene lookup returns CDR1 LNHNV and CDR2 YYDKDF (reference sequence). This CDR3 spans 14 amino acids. V was clipped by 3 bases and J by 5 bases; unmatched bases: 6. CDR3 sequence: CATSSQGVQETQYF. The CDR3 region has the DNA TGTGCCACCAGCAGCCAGGGGGTTCAGGAGACCCAGTACTTC.

This clonotype was found a few times. The gene calls are TRBV28 and TRBJ2-3; D is tentatively TRBD1 or TRBD2 (7 bases each). The germline V gene has CDR1 MDHEN and CDR2 SYDVKM. Trimming shortened V by 8 bases and J by 1 base, and 19 bases separated the two germline ends. The CDR3 totals 16 residues. This chain's CDR3 is CASVGQGGRRTDTQYF. For the CDR3, the DNA is TGTGCCAGCGTAGGGCAGGGGGGGCGGCGCACAGATACGCAGTATTTT. Full variable domain (rest looked up from reference TRBV28 and TRBJ2-3): DVKVTQSSRYLVKRTGEKVFLECVQDMDHENMFWYRQDPGLGLRLIYFSYDVKMKEKGDIPEGYSVSREKKERFSLILESASTNQTSMYLCASVGQGGRRTDTQYFGPGTRLTVL.

This clonotype was observed many times. The chain combines TRBV12-3 or TRBV12-4 with TRBJ1-1, with a tentative D call TRBD1 (5 bases). Trimming pared 6 bases from V and 0 bases from J, leaving 14 bases between. The CDR3 runs 15 residues. CDR3 in amino acids: CASSGGVVMNTEAFF. CDR3 in DNA: TGTGCCAGCAGCGGGGGAGTGGTGATGAACACTGAAGCTTTCTTT.

This clonotype appeared many times. This clone may be a read error of a much larger clone one base away. The chain employs TRBV12-3 or TRBV12-4 and TRBJ1-5, with D perhaps matching TRBD1 (5 bases). V shed 3 bases and J shed 4 bases, with 7 bases lying between them. The CDR3 spans 13 residues. The CDR3 sequence is CASSFWGNQPQHF. For the CDR3, the DNA is TGTGCCAGCAGTTTTTGGGGGAATCAGCCCCAGCATTTT.

This clonotype was counted many times. The chain employs TRBV20-1 and TRBJ1-6; tentative D call: TRBD1 (6 bases). The germline CDR1 and CDR2 sequences are DFQATT and SNEGSKA (reference sequence). The CDR3 spans 14 residues. V dropped 0 bases and J dropped 10 bases, with 13 bases sitting between them. CDR3 nucleotides: TGCAGTGCTAGAGACCCAGGGGAGGTCTCACCCCTCCACTTT. Protein sequence: CSARDPGEVSPLHF.

This chain joins TRBV3-1 and TRBJ1-4, with 7 bases that match TRBD1. CDR1 and CDR2 (germline): LGHDT, YNNKEL (reference sequence). V was pared by 4 bases and J by 5 bases, with 7 bases of the junction left unmatched. CDR3 length: 15 amino acids. The CDR3 DNA reads TGTGCCAGCAGCCGGCTCGGGACAGCGAATGAAAAACTGTTTTTT. Translation gives CASSRLGTANEKLFF. Looking up the rest from reference TRBV3-1 and TRBJ1-4 gives the full variable domain: DTAVSQTPKYLVTQMGNDKSIKCEQNLGHDTMYWYKQDSKKFLKIMFSYNNKELIINETVPNRFSPKSPDKAHLNLHINSLELGDSAVYFCASSRLGTANEKLFFGSGTQLSVL.

The rearrangement joins TRBV5-1 to TRBJ1-3, with D uncertain. The CDR3 length is 13 residues. V lost 0 bases, J lost 1 base, and 2 bases lay in between. The germline V gene encodes CDR1 SGHRS and CDR2 YFSETQ. Written as DNA, the CDR3 is TGCGCCAGCAGCTTGGAGTCTGGAAACACCATATATTTT. Translation: CASSLESGNTIYF.

This clonotype was counted ten times or more. This chain connects TRBV6-1 to TRBJ1-5; D gene unclear. Germline V gene lookup returns CDR1 MNHNS and CDR2 SASEGT. Trimming took off 0 bases at V and 2 bases at J, with 14 bases between the two ends. The CDR3 is 17 amino acids. CDR3 DNA sequence: TGTGCCAGCAGTGAAGCGCATGGGAAGGGAGGCAATCAGCCCCAGCATTTT. Amino acids: CASSEAHGKGGNQPQHF.

The chain employs TRBV5-1 and TRBJ1-2; D gene ambiguous. The CDR3 spans 17 residues. The V gene lost 5 bases and the J gene lost 0 bases, with 20 bases spanning the gap. Germline CDR1 and CDR2: SGHRS and YFSETQ. CDR3 bases: TGCGCCAGCAGGATTGGGGTGGCAGACCATACTAACTATGGCTACACCTTC. Its translation is CASRIGVADHTNYGYTF.

This clonotype was counted between two and nine times. V gene TRBV10-1 combines with J gene TRBJ2-3; D is unresolved. Trimming took off 2 bases at V and 4 bases at J, with 10 bases between the two ends. The CDR3 extends over 14 amino acids. Germline V gene sequence: CDR1 WNHNN, CDR2 SYGVQD (reference sequence). The CDR3 DNA reads as TGCGCCAGCAGTGAGGTGCCCGTGGCAGATACGCAGTATTTT. It yields the protein CASSEVPVADTQYF.